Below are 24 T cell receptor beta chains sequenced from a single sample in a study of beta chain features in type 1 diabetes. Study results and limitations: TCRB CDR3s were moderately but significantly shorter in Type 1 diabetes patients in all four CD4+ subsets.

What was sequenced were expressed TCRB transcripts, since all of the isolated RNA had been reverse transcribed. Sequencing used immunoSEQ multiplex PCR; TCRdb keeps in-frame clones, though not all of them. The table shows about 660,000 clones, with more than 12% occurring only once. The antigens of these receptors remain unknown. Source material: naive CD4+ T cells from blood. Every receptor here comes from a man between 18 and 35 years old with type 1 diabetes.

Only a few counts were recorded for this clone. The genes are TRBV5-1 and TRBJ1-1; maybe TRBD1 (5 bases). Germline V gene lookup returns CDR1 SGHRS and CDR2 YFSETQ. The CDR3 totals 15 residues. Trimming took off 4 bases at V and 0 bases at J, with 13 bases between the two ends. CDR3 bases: TGCGCCAGCAGCCCCGTGGCGGGGGTGAACACTGAAGCTTTCTTT. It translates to CASSPVAGVNTEAFF.

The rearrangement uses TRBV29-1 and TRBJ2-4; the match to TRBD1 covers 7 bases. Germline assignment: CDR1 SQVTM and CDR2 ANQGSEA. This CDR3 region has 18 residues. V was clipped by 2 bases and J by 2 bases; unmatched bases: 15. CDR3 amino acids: CSVEKHSGGVETKNIQYF. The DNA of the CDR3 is TGCAGCGTTGAAAAGCACTCAGGGGGAGTCGAGACCAAAAACATTCAGTACTTC. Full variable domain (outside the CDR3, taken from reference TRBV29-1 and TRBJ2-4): SAVISQKPSRDICQRGTSLTIQCQVDSQVTMMFWYRQQPGQSLTLIATANQGSEATYESGFVIDKFPISRPNLTFSTLTVSNMSPEDSSIYLCSVEKHSGGVETKNIQYFGAGTRLSVL.

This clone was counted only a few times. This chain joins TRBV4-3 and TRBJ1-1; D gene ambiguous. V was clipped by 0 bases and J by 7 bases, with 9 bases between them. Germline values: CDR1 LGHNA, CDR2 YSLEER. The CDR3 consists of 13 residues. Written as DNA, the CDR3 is TGCGCCAGCAGCCAAGAACGGGGATATGAAGCTTTCTTT. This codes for CASSQERGYEAFF.

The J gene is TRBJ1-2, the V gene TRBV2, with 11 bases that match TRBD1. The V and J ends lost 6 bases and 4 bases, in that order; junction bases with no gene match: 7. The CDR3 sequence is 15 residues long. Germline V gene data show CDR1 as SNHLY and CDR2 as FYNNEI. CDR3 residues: CASRDGTGGPYGYTF. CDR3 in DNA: TGTGCCAGCAGGGACGGGACAGGGGGACCCTATGGCTACACCTTC.

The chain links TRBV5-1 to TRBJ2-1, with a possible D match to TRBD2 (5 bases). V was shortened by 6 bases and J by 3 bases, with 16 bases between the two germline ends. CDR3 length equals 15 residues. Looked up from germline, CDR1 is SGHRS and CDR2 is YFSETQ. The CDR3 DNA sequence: TGCGCCAGCACCCTGGAGGCTGTAGGCTACAATGAGCAGTTCTTC. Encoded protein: CASTLEAVGYNEQFF. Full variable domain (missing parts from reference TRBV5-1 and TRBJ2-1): KAGVTQTPRYLIKTRGQQVTLSCSPISGHRSVSWYQQTPGQGLQFLFEYFSETQRNKGNFPGRFSGRQFSNSRSEMNVSTLELGDSALYLCASTLEAVGYNEQFFGPGTRLTVL.

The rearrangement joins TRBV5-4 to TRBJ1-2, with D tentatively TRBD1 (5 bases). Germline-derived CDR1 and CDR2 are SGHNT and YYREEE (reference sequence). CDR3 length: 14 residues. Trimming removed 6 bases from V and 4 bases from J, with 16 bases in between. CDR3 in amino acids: CASIEVSGGYGYTF. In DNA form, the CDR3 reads TGTGCCAGCATAGAGGTTTCGGGGGGCTATGGCTACACCTTC.

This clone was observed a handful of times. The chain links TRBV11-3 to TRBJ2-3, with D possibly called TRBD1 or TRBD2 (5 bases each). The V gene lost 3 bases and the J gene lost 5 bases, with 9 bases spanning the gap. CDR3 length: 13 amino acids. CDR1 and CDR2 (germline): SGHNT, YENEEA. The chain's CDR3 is CASSLGVRDTQYF. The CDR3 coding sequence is TGTGCCAGCAGCTTGGGGGTCAGAGATACGCAGTATTTT.

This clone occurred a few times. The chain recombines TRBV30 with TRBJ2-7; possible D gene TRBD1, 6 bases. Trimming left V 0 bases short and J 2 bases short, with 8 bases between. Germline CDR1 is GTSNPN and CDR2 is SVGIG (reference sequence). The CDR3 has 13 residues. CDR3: CAWSVQGPYEQYF. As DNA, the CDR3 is TGTGCCTGGAGTGTACAGGGACCCTACGAGCAGTACTTC. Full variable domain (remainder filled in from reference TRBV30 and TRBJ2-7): SQTIHQWPATLVQPVGSPLSLECTVEGTSNPNLYWYRQAAGRGLQLLFYSVGIGQISSEVPQNLSASRPQDRQFILSSKKLLLSDSGFYLCAWSVQGPYEQYFGPGTRLTVT.

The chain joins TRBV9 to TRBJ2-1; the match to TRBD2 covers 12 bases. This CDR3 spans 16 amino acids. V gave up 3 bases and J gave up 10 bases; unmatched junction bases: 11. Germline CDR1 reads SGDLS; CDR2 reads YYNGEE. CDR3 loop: CASSALPSGGAGEQFF. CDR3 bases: TGTGCCAGCAGCGCCTTACCTAGCGGGGGGGCAGGAGAGCAGTTCTTC. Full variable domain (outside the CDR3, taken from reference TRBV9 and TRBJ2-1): DSGVTQTPKHLITATGQRVTLRCSPRSGDLSVYWYQQSLDQGLQFLIQYYNGEERAKGNILERFSAQQFPDLHSELNLSSLELGDSALYFCASSALPSGGAGEQFFGPGTRLTVL.

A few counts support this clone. The CDR3 DNA follows: TGTGCCACCGGGCAAGGGGGGAATGAGCAGTTCTTC. Amino acids: CATGQGGNEQFF. The genes are TRBV5-8 and TRBJ2-1, with D perhaps assigned TRBD1 or TRBD2 (6 bases each). The CDR3 contains 12 residues. Germline CDR1 and CDR2: SGHTS and YDEGEE. With 9 bases removed from V and 7 bases from J, the gap between germline ends came to 14 bases. The full variable domain, completed using reference TRBV5-8 and TRBJ2-1, is EAGVTQSPTHLIKTRGQQATLRCSPISGHTSVYWYQQALGLGLQFLLWYDEGEERNRGNFPPRFSGRQFPNYSSELNVNALELEDSALYLCATGQGGNEQFFGPGTRLTVL.

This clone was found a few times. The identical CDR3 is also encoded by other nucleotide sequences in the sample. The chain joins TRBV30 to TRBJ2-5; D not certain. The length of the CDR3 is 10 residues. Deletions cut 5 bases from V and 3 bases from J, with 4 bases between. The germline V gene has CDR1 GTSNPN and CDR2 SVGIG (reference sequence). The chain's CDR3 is CAWSEETQYF. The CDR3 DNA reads TGTGCCTGGTCGGAAGAGACCCAGTACTTC.

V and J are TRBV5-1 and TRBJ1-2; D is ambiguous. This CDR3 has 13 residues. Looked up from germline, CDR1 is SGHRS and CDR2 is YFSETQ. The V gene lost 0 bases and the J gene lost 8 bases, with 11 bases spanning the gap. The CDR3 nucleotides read TGCGCCAGCAGCTTGGGGCGGCAAGGAGGCTACACCTTC. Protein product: CASSLGRQGGYTF.

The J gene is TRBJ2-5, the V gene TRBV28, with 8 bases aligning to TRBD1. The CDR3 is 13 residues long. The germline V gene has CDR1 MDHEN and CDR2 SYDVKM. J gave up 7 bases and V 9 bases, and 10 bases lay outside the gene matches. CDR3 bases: TGTGCCAGTTGGGACAGGCGATTAGGGACCCAGTACTTC. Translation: CASWDRRLGTQYF. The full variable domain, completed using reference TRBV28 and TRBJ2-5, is DVKVTQSSRYLVKRTGEKVFLECVQDMDHENMFWYRQDPGLGLRLIYFSYDVKMKEKGDIPEGYSVSREKKERFSLILESASTNQTSMYLCASWDRRLGTQYFGPGTRLLVL.

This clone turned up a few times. The DNA for the CDR3 is TGTGCCAGCAGTGATCCGAACACCGGGGAGCTGTTTTTT. Protein: CASSDPNTGELFF. The chain employs TRBV2 and TRBJ2-2; no firm D call. Germline CDR1 is SNHLY and CDR2 is FYNNEI. V lost 3 bases, J lost 0 bases, and 2 bases lay in between. The CDR3 is made up of 13 amino acids.

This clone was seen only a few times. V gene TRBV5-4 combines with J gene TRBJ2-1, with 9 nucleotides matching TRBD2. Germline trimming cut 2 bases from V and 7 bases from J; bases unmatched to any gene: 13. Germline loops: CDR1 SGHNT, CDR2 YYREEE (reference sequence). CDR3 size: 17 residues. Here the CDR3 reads CASSLGSGSSLGNEQFF. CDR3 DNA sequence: TGTGCCAGCAGCTTAGGTAGCGGGAGTAGTTTAGGGAATGAGCAGTTCTTC.

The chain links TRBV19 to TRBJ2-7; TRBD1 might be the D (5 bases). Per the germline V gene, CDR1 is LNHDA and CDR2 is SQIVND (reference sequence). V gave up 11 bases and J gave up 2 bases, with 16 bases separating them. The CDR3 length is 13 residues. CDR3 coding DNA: TGTGCCTACTGGGGCAGGGTAACCTACGAGCAGTACTTC. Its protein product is CAYWGRVTYEQYF. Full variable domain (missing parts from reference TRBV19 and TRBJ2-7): DGGITQSPKYLFRKEGQNVTLSCEQNLNHDAMYWYRQDPGQGLRLIYYSQIVNDFQKGDIAEGYSVSREKKESFPLTVTSAQKNPTAFYLCAYWGRVTYEQYFGPGTRLTVT.

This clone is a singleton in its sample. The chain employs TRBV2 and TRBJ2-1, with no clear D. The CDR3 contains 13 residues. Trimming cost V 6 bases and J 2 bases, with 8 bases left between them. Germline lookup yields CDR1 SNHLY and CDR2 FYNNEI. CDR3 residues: CASRGTTYNEQFF. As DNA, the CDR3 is TGTGCCAGCAGGGGAACCACCTACAATGAGCAGTTCTTC.

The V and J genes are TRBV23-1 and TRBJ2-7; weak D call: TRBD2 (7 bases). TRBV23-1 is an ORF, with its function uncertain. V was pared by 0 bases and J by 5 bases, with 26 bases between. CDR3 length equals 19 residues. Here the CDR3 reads CASSQSPRENLRGMHEQYF. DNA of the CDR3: TGCGCCAGCAGTCAATCCCCGCGGGAGAATCTGAGGGGGATGCACGAGCAGTACTTC.

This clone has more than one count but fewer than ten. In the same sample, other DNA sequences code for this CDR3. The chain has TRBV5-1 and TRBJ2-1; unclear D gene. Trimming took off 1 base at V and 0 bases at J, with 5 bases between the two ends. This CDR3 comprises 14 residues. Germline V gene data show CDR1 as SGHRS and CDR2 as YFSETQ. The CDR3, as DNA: TGCGCCAGCAGCTTGTTTAGCTCCTACAATGAGCAGTTCTTC. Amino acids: CASSLFSSYNEQFF.

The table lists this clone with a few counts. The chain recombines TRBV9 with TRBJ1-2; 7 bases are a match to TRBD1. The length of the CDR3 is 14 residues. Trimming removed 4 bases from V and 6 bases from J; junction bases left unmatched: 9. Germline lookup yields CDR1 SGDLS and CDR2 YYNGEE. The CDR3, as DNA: TGTGCCAGCAGCTTTAGGGGGACAGAGAATGGCTACACCTTC. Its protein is CASSFRGTENGYTF.

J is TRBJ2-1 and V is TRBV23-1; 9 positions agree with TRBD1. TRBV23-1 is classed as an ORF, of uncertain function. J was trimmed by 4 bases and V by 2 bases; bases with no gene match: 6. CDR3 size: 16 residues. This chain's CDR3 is CASSQTGTGLYNEQFF. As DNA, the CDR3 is TGCGCCAGCAGTCAAACCGGGACAGGGCTATACAATGAGCAGTTCTTC.

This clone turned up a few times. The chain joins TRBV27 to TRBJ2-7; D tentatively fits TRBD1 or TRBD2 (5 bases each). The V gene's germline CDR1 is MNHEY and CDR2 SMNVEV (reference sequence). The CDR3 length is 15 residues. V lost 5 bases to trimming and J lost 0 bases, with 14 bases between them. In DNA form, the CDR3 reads TGTGCCAGCAGTCTAGGGGAGCCCATCTCCTACGAGCAGTACTTC. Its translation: CASSLGEPISYEQYF.

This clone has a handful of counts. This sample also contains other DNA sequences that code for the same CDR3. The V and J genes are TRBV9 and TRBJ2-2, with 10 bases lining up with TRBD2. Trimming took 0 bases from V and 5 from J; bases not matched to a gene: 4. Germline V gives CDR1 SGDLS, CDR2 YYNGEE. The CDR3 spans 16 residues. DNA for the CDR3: TGTGCCAGCAGCGTAGGTCTAGCGGGAGTTACCGGGGAGCTGTTTTTT. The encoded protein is CASSVGLAGVTGELFF.

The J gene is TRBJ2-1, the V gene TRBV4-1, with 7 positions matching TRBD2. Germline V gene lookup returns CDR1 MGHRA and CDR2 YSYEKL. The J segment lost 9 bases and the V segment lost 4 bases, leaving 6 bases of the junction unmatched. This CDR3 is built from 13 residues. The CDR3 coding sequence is TGCGCCAGCAGCCGAGTACTAGCGACTGAGCAGTTCTTC. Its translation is CASSRVLATEQFF.